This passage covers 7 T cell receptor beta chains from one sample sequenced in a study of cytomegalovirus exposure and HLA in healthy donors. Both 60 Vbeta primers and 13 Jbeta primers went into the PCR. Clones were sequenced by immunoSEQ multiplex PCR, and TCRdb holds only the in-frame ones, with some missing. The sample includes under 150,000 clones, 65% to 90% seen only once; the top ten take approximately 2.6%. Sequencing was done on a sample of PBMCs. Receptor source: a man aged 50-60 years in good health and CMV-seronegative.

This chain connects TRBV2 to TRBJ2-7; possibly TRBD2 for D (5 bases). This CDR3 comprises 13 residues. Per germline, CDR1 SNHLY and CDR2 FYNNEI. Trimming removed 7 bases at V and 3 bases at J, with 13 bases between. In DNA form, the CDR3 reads TGTGCCAGCACTTCCGGGAACAACTACGAGCAGTACTTC. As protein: CASTSGNNYEQYF.

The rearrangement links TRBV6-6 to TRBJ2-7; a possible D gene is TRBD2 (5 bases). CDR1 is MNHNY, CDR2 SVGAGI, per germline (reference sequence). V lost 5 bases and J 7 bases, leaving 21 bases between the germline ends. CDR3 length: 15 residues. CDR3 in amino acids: CASSPLDSPLREQYF. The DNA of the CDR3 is TGTGCCAGCAGTCCCCTGGACTCCCCCTTGAGAGAGCAGTACTTC.

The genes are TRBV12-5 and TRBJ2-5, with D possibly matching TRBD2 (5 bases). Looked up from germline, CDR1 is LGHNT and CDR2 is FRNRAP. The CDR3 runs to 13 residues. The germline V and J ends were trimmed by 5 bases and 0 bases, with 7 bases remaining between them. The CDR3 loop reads CASGPDYQETQYF. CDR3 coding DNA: TGTGCTAGTGGTCCGGACTACCAAGAGACCCAGTACTTC.

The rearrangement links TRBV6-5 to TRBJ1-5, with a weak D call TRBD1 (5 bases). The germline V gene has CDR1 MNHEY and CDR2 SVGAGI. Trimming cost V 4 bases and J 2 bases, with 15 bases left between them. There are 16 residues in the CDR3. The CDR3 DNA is TGTGCCAGCAGTTCCAGCGGGGGGTTTCGCAATCAGCCCCAGCATTTT. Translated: CASSSSGGFRNQPQHF.

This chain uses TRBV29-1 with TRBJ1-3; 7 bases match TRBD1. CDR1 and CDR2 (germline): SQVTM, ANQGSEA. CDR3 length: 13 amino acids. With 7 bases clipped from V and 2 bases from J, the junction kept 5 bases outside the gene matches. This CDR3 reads CSAQRGPGNTIYF. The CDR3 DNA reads TGCAGCGCCCAAAGGGGGCCTGGAAACACCATATATTTT.

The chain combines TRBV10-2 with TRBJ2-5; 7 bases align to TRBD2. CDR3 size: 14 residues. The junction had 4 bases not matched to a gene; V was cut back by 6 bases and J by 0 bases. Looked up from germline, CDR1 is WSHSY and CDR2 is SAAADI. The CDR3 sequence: CASSSGRYQETQYF. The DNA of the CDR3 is TGCGCCAGCAGCTCCGGGAGGTACCAAGAGACCCAGTACTTC.

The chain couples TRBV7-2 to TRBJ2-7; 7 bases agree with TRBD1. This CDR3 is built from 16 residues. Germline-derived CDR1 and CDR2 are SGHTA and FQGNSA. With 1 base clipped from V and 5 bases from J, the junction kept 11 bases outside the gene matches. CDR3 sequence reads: CASSLGPPGQSDEQYF. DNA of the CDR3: TGTGCCAGCAGCTTAGGGCCCCCGGGACAGAGCGACGAGCAGTACTTC.